One sample yielded the 22 T cell receptor beta chains listed below, sequenced in a study of CD8 T cells in Susac syndrome. Roughly 0.5 to 1 ug RNA was reverse transcribed with random hexamers. TCRdb reanalysed the immunoSEQ multiplex PCR reads using MiXCR and keeps one entry per CDR3 protein. The table includes 180,000 or so distinct CDR3 sequences, around 94% detected once. The sample consisted of CD4+ T cells from PBMCs. Every receptor here comes from a human donor in good health.

The chain recombines TRBV7-9 with TRBJ2-1; either TRBD1 or TRBD2 may fit D (6 bases each). The CDR3 sequence is 16 residues long. The germline gives CDR1 SEHNR, CDR2 FQNEAQ (reference sequence). Trimming cost V 2 bases and J 0 bases, with 11 bases left between them. CDR3 sequence reads: CASSLIGGPSYNEQFF. In DNA form, the CDR3 reads TGTGCCAGCAGCTTAATAGGGGGGCCCTCCTACAATGAGCAGTTCTTC.

The V call is TRBV23-1, the J call TRBJ1-1, with D unresolved. TRBV23-1 is an ORF for which the function is uncertain. The CDR3 length is 14 residues. Trimming shortened V by 4 bases and J by 4 bases, and 13 bases separated the two germline ends. CDR3 coding DNA: TGCGCCAGCAGTCCACGAGAGGGATGCACTGAAGCTTTCTTT. It encodes CASSPREGCTEAFF.

The chain uses TRBV28 and TRBJ2-7; weak D call: TRBD2 (5 bases). Germline assignment: CDR1 MDHEN and CDR2 SYDVKM. The CDR3 extends over 12 amino acids. Trimming took off 7 bases at V and 6 bases at J, with 13 bases between the two ends. This chain's CDR3 is CASTSGSGEQYF. The CDR3 DNA follows: TGTGCCAGCACGTCGGGGTCGGGCGAGCAGTACTTC. The whole variable domain, remainder taken from reference TRBV28 and TRBJ2-7, is DVKVTQSSRYLVKRTGEKVFLECVQDMDHENMFWYRQDPGLGLRLIYFSYDVKMKEKGDIPEGYSVSREKKERFSLILESASTNQTSMYLCASTSGSGEQYFGPGTRLTVT.

The chain employs TRBV5-4 and TRBJ2-5; 7 positions match TRBD1. V lost 2 bases, J lost 5 bases, and 3 bases stayed unmatched. This CDR3 region has 13 residues. Germline lookup yields CDR1 SGHNT and CDR2 YYREEE (reference sequence). This chain's CDR3 is CASSLGGAETQYF. The DNA for the CDR3 is TGTGCCAGCAGCTTAGGGGGCGCGGAGACCCAGTACTTC.

The rearrangement joins TRBV7-9 to TRBJ2-1; no reliable D call. Between the trimmed V and J ends, which lost 3 bases and 3 bases, there was a span of 9 bases. This CDR3 comprises 14 residues. The germline V gene has CDR1 SEHNR and CDR2 FQNEAQ (reference sequence). The CDR3 sequence is CASSFATLYNEQFF. The CDR3 DNA sequence: TGTGCCAGCAGCTTCGCCACTCTCTACAATGAGCAGTTCTTC.

In this sample, this clonotype turned up once. The chain is built from TRBV15 and TRBJ1-2; maybe TRBD1 (6 bases). The V end was cut by 0 bases, the J end by 4 bases, with 12 bases between. Germline V gene sequence: CDR1 LNHNV, CDR2 YYDKDF (reference sequence). The CDR3 spans 15 residues. CDR3 nucleotides: TGTGCCACCAGCAGAGAGCAGGGGCCCTTCTATGGCTACACCTTC. Its protein product is CATSREQGPFYGYTF.

This clonotype was seen a few times. The chain uses TRBV4-1 and TRBJ1-1; D is undetermined. Trimming took off 1 base at V and 7 bases at J, with 16 bases between the two ends. The CDR3 spans 15 residues. CDR1 and CDR2 from the germline V gene are MGHRA and YSYEKL. The CDR3 nucleotides read TGCGCCAGCAGCCAAGCCAGCGGGAACGCAGATGAAGCTTTCTTT. Encoded protein: CASSQASGNADEAFF.

V is TRBV3-1 and J is TRBJ2-7; D tentatively fits TRBD1 or TRBD2 (5 bases each). Per the germline V gene, CDR1 is LGHDT and CDR2 is YNNKEL (reference sequence). The CDR3 runs to 14 residues. V lost 2 bases, J lost 2 bases, and 10 bases lay in between. The CDR3 sequence is CASSQIRDAYEQYF. The CDR3 DNA reads as TGTGCCAGCAGCCAAATCCGGGACGCCTACGAGCAGTACTTC.

The chain is built from TRBV7-2 and TRBJ2-1; a weak D match, TRBD1 (5 bases). The V and J ends lost 6 bases and 15 bases respectively, with 15 bases between them. The CDR3 sequence is 11 residues long. CDR1 and CDR2 from the germline V gene are SGHTA and FQGNSA. The CDR3 DNA is TGTGCCAGCAGAGAGGACACCCCCGTGTTCTTC. Amino acid sequence: CASREDTPVFF.

This clonotype was seen just once. This CDR3 is CSVPAGAGHNEQFF. Here the CDR3 DNA reads TGCAGCGTTCCCGCGGGTGCAGGCCACAATGAGCAGTTCTTC. V and J are TRBV29-1 and TRBJ2-1; D perhaps matches TRBD2 (5 bases). Germline V gene lookup returns CDR1 SQVTM and CDR2 ANQGSEA. The CDR3 has 14 amino acids. The V end lost 5 bases, the J end lost 5 bases, and 16 bases lay between the germline ends.

The chain couples TRBV20-1 to TRBJ1-1; 7 bases match TRBD1. Germline V gene data show CDR1 as DFQATT and CDR2 as SNEGSKA (reference sequence). V trimming: 5 bases; J trimming: 5 bases; junction bases outside the gene matches: 17. This CDR3 region has 16 residues. The CDR3 DNA follows: TGCAGTGCTCCCGCGACAGGGCTTAGGGGAACAACTGAAGCTTTCTTT. It translates to CSAPATGLRGTTEAFF.

In its sample, this clonotype was seen a few times. This chain connects TRBV5-1 to TRBJ1-5; TRBD1 is a possible D gene (5 bases). CDR1 SGHRS and CDR2 YFSETQ come from the germline V gene. The CDR3 is 14 residues long. Deletions cut 0 bases from V and 5 bases from J, with 9 bases between. CDR3 DNA sequence: TGCGCCAGCAGCTTGGAGGGAGGGGATCAGCCCCAGCATTTT. Protein sequence: CASSLEGGDQPQHF. Looking up the rest from reference TRBV5-1 and TRBJ1-5 gives the full variable domain: KAGVTQTPRYLIKTRGQQVTLSCSPISGHRSVSWYQQTPGQGLQFLFEYFSETQRNKGNFPGRFSGRQFSNSRSEMNVSTLELGDSALYLCASSLEGGDQPQHFGDGTRLSIL.

This rearrangement joins TRBV4-2 to TRBJ1-1, with TRBD1 matching 9 bases. V lost 2 bases to trimming and J lost 5 bases; unmatched junction nucleotides: 9. Germline lookup yields CDR1 LGHNA and CDR2 YNFKEQ. CDR3 length equals 16 residues. In DNA, the CDR3 is TGTGCCAGCAGCCAATCCGCGGGGACAGGGACAACTGAAGCTTTCTTT. Translation: CASSQSAGTGTTEAFF.

The CDR3, as DNA: TGCGCCAGCAGCGAGATACCCGGTTACGAGCAGTACTTC. This sequence encodes CASSEIPGYEQYF. This chain uses TRBV5-1 with TRBJ2-7; D gene ambiguous. V lost 4 bases to trimming and J lost 4 bases, with 12 bases between them. Germline V lookup: CDR1 SGHRS, CDR2 YFSETQ. The CDR3 extends over 13 amino acids.

This clonotype was detected once. The chain uses TRBV20-1 and TRBJ2-3, with TRBD1 identical over 8 bases. Germline V gene sequence: CDR1 DFQATT, CDR2 SNEGSKA (reference sequence). The CDR3 runs 13 residues. V shed 6 bases, J shed 7 bases, and the junction held 9 bases outside the gene matches. The CDR3 spells CSARDRFVYTQYF. CDR3 DNA: TGCAGTGCGCGGGACAGGTTCGTGTATACGCAGTATTTT.

The gene calls are TRBV9 and TRBJ2-7; 12 nucleotides align to TRBD2. Germline V gene lookup returns CDR1 SGDLS and CDR2 YYNGEE. The CDR3 runs 16 residues. V lost 3 bases, J lost 2 bases, and 6 bases stayed unmatched. CDR3 protein: CASSAGLAGLTYEQYF. The CDR3 DNA reads TGTGCCAGCAGCGCGGGACTAGCGGGCTTAACCTACGAGCAGTACTTC.

This chain joins TRBV23-1 and TRBJ1-1; no firm D call. TRBV23-1 is classed as an ORF, of uncertain function. V gave up 3 bases and J gave up 4 bases, with 15 bases separating them. CDR3 size: 15 residues. The CDR3 DNA reads TGCGCCAGCAGTCAGTCCCCCTGCGGGCCCACTGAAGCTTTCTTT. Its translation is CASSQSPCGPTEAFF.

The gene calls are TRBV6-2 or TRBV6-3 and TRBJ2-2; 11 bases map to TRBD2. J lost 4 bases, V lost 7 bases, and 5 bases had no gene match. CDR1 MNHEY and CDR2 SVGEGT come from the germline V gene. CDR3 size: 15 residues. As DNA, the CDR3 is TGTGCCAGCATACCTAGCGGGGGGAGCACCGGGGAGCTGTTTTTT. Its translation: CASIPSGGSTGELFF.

This chain joins TRBV27 and TRBJ2-2; D is unresolved. Per the germline V gene, CDR1 is MNHEY and CDR2 is SMNVEV (reference sequence). The CDR3 is 12 amino acids. The V end lost 1 base, the J end lost 4 bases, and 1 base lay between the germline ends. Here the CDR3 DNA reads TGTGCCAGCAGTTTATTCACCGGGGAGCTGTTTTTT. As protein: CASSLFTGELFF.

The chain links TRBV20-1 to TRBJ2-5; TRBD1 is a possible D gene (5 bases). Per germline, CDR1 DFQATT and CDR2 SNEGSKA (reference sequence). The CDR3 consists of 12 residues. V dropped 2 bases and J dropped 3 bases, with 7 bases sitting between them. The CDR3 region has the DNA TGCAGTGCTAGATCACAGGAAGAGACCCAGTACTTC. It yields the protein CSARSQEETQYF.

The chain carries TRBV12-3 or TRBV12-4 and TRBJ1-2; D is undetermined. V was cut by 3 bases and J by 7 bases, with 12 bases left in between. The CDR3 spans 13 residues. CDR3 coding DNA: TGTGCCAGCAGTTTTGGGGAACCCTTTGGCTACACCTTC. Amino acid sequence: CASSFGEPFGYTF.

The genes are TRBV24-1 and TRBJ1-6; weak D call: TRBD1 (6 bases). The CDR3 contains 19 residues. The V end lost 1 base, the J end lost 5 bases, and 20 bases lay between the germline ends. Germline loops: CDR1 KGHDR, CDR2 SFDVKD. CDR3 sequence (DNA): TGTGCCACCAGTGATTTCGGAATAGGGGGAAAGGAGGATAATTCACCCCTCCACTTT. Translating gives CATSDFGIGGKEDNSPLHF.